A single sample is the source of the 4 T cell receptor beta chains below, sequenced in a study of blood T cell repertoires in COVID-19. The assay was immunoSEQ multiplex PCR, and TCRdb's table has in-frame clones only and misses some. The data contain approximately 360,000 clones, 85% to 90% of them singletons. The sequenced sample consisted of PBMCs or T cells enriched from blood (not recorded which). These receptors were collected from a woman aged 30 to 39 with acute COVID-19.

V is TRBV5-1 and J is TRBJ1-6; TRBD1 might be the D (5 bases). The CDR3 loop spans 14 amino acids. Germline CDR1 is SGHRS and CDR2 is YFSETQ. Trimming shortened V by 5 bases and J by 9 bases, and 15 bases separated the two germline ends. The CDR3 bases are TGCGCCAGCAGTCGGCAGGGTGAAAGTTCACCCCTCCACTTT. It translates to CASSRQGESSPLHF.

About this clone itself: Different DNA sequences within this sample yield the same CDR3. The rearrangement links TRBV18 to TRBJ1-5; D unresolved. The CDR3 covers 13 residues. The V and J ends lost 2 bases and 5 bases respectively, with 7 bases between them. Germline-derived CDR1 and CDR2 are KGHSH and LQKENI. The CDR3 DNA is TGTGCCAGCTCACCAGATCGGGATCAGCCCCAGCATTTT. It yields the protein CASSPDRDQPQHF.

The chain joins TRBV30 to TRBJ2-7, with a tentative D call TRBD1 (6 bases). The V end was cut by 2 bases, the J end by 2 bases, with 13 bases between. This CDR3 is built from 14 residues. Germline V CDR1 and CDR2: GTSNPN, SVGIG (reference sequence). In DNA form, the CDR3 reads TGTGCCTGGAGTTGGAAGGGGGAACCCTACGAGCAGTACTTC. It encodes CAWSWKGEPYEQYF.

The CDR3 loop is CASRGQGSNNSPLHF. DNA for the CDR3: TGCGCCAGCAGGGGGCAAGGGTCGAATAATTCACCCCTCCACTTT. The chain links TRBV5-1 to TRBJ1-6; D perhaps matches TRBD1 (5 bases). Trimming removed 5 bases at V and 5 bases at J, with 14 bases between. The germline CDR1 and CDR2 sequences are SGHRS and YFSETQ. The CDR3 has 15 amino acids. Filled out from reference TRBV5-1 and TRBJ1-6, the complete variable domain reads KAGVTQTPRYLIKTRGQQVTLSCSPISGHRSVSWYQQTPGQGLQFLFEYFSETQRNKGNFPGRFSGRQFSNSRSEMNVSTLELGDSALYLCASRGQGSNNSPLHFGNGTRLTVT.